The 18 T cell receptor beta chains given below trace back to one sample, sequenced in a study of blood T cell repertoires in COVID-19. Libraries were prepared by immunoSEQ multiplex PCR; TCRdb keeps only in-frame clonotypes and omits some of them. The sample comprises 200,000 to 250,000 clones, about 85% of which are singletons, and 10% to 13% rests with the top ten. The specimen was PBMCs or T cells enriched from blood (not recorded which). Source of these receptors: a man aged 25 to 40 who had recovered from COVID-19.

The chain recombines TRBV5-5 with TRBJ2-7, with TRBD2 matching over 9 bases. Germline V gene lookup returns CDR1 SGHKS and CDR2 YYEKEE (reference sequence). The CDR3 is 16 amino acids. J lost 3 bases, V lost 2 bases, and 9 bases had no gene match. The CDR3 DNA follows: TGTGCCAGCAGCTTATCCTCCCTAGCGGGATTCTACGAGCAGTACTTC. As protein: CASSLSSLAGFYEQYF.

The CDR3 is CSVQPRDRGDTGELFF. The CDR3 DNA follows: TGCAGCGTTCAACCCCGGGACAGGGGAGACACCGGGGAGCTGTTTTTT. V gene TRBV29-1 combines with J gene TRBJ2-2; 10 bases align to TRBD1. The CDR3 spans 16 residues. The germline gives CDR1 SQVTM, CDR2 ANQGSEA. Trimming cost V 5 bases and J 3 bases; bases outside gene matches: 9.

The chain recombines TRBV7-9 with TRBJ2-7, with a tentative D call TRBD2 (6 bases). The V end lost 6 bases, the J end lost 3 bases, and 12 bases lay between the germline ends. The CDR3 contains 13 residues. From germline, CDR1 is SEHNR and CDR2 FQNEAQ (reference sequence). CDR3 amino acids: CASSPRGSYEQYF. CDR3 DNA: TGTGCCAGCAGTCCACGGGGGAGCTACGAGCAGTACTTC.

This chain connects TRBV19 to TRBJ1-3, with D uncertain. CDR3 length: 16 amino acids. The V gene's germline CDR1 is LNHDA and CDR2 SQIVND (reference sequence). V was trimmed by 3 bases and J by 4 bases, leaving 16 bases between them. Written as DNA, the CDR3 is TGTGCCAGTAGTATCGGACTCGGCAGTATAGGAAACACCATATATTTT. It yields the protein CASSIGLGSIGNTIYF.

About this clone itself: Other DNA sequences within the sample encode an identical CDR3. The rearrangement uses TRBV27 and TRBJ1-1; TRBD1 might be the D (5 bases). Germline CDR1 MNHEY, CDR2 SMNVEV (reference sequence). The V end was cut by 3 bases, the J end by 9 bases, with 8 bases between. This CDR3 contains 11 residues. The CDR3 sequence: CASSLGTQAFF. CDR3 sequence (DNA): TGTGCCAGCAGTTTGGGGACTCAAGCTTTCTTT.

For the CDR3, the DNA is TGTGCCAGCAGTGATAGACTAGCTGTTACCGGGGAGCTGTTTTTT. Amino acid sequence: CASSDRLAVTGELFF. The rearrangement links TRBV6-1 to TRBJ2-2, with TRBD2 identical over 7 bases. V gave up 3 bases and J gave up 5 bases; unmatched junction bases: 6. The germline V gene encodes CDR1 MNHNS and CDR2 SASEGT. The CDR3 has 15 amino acids.

This clone appeared once. V gene TRBV27 combines with J gene TRBJ2-5, with 9 positions matching TRBD2. Trimming cost V 3 bases and J 5 bases; bases outside gene matches: 7. Germline CDR1 is MNHEY and CDR2 is SMNVEV (reference sequence). The CDR3 is 15 residues long. CDR3 sequence (DNA): TGTGCCAGCAGTTTGAGCAGCGGGAGGCGGGAGACCCAGTACTTC. Translated: CASSLSSGRRETQYF.

The table lists this clone with a count of one. V and J are TRBV11-2 and TRBJ1-2, with 9 bases lining up with TRBD1. Germline CDR1 is SGHAT and CDR2 is FQNNGV. The J segment lost 8 bases and the V segment lost 6 bases, leaving 7 bases of the junction unmatched. The CDR3 sequence is 13 residues long. CDR3 bases: TGTGCCAGCAGACTCACAGGGGGCGAAGGCTACACCTTC. It codes for CASRLTGGEGYTF. The complete variable domain, with remaining parts taken from reference TRBV11-2 and TRBJ1-2, reads EAGVAQSPRYKIIEKRQSVAFWCNPISGHATLYWYQQILGQGPKLLIQFQNNGVVDDSQLPKDRFSAERLKGVDSTLKIQPAKLEDSAVYLCASRLTGGEGYTFGSGTRLTVV.

This clone came up once. This chain connects TRBV18 to TRBJ2-1; 7 nucleotides agree with TRBD1. The CDR3 runs 13 residues. Germline V lookup: CDR1 KGHSH, CDR2 LQKENI. The ends lost 5 bases at V and 5 bases at J; junction bases unmatched: 3. CDR3 in amino acids: CASSAGTDNEQFF. The DNA of the CDR3 is TGTGCCAGCTCAGCCGGGACAGACAATGAGCAGTTCTTC.

This clone was seen only a few times. The chain carries TRBV5-5 and TRBJ2-1; TRBD2 matches at 7 bases. This CDR3 is built from 14 residues. Germline CDR1 reads SGHKS; CDR2 reads YYEKEE (reference sequence). Trimming at V came to 4 bases and at J to 7 bases, leaving 8 bases not matched to a gene. In DNA, the CDR3 is TGTGCCAGCAGCGGACTAGTGGAGGGTAATGAGCAGTTCTTC. Its translation: CASSGLVEGNEQFF.

V usage is TRBV6-5 and J usage is TRBJ2-4; D remains ambiguous. The CDR3 has 15 residues. V was shortened by 0 bases and J by 1 base, with 7 bases between the two germline ends. Germline V CDR1 and CDR2: MNHEY, SVGAGI. The CDR3 spells CASSYSGSAKNIQYF. The CDR3 nucleotides read TGTGCCAGCAGTTACTCCGGGTCTGCCAAAAACATTCAGTACTTC.

This clone was counted a single time. The J gene is TRBJ1-5, the V gene TRBV4-2, with a weak D call TRBD1 (5 bases). The CDR3 runs to 15 residues. Trimming removed 2 bases at V and 0 bases at J, with 8 bases between. Germline V gene lookup returns CDR1 LGHNA and CDR2 YNFKEQ. The CDR3 nucleotides are TGTGCCAGCAGCCAAATGGACACTAGCAATCAGCCCCAGCATTTT. Protein product: CASSQMDTSNQPQHF.

This clone was seen more than once but under ten times. The V and J genes are TRBV27 and TRBJ1-6; 12 bases line up with TRBD1. Germline V gene sequence: CDR1 MNHEY, CDR2 SMNVEV (reference sequence). Trimming at V came to 4 bases and at J to 13 bases, leaving 11 bases not matched to a gene. This CDR3 spans 16 amino acids. This CDR3 reads CASSSGTGGSGAPLHF. The CDR3 DNA reads TGTGCCAGCAGTTCGGGGACAGGGGGCTCCGGCGCGCCCCTCCACTTT.

The V gene is TRBV28, the J gene TRBJ2-4, with D perhaps matching TRBD2 (5 bases). The V end lost 7 bases, the J end lost 2 bases, and 9 bases lay between the germline ends. Germline CDR1 reads MDHEN; CDR2 reads SYDVKM. This CDR3 spans 13 amino acids. The CDR3 nucleotides are TGTGCCAGCAAAGGAGGAACCAAAAACATTCAGTACTTC. This gives the protein CASKGGTKNIQYF.

The rearrangement uses TRBV4-1 and TRBJ2-1; TRBD1 might be the D (5 bases). Germline assignment: CDR1 MGHRA and CDR2 YSYEKL. This CDR3 has 17 residues. The V and J ends lost 4 bases and 4 bases respectively, with 20 bases between them. The CDR3 bases are TGCGCCAGCAGCCCCATACTGAAGGGGAATTCGTACAATGAGCAGTTCTTC. Translating gives CASSPILKGNSYNEQFF.

This clone came up a few times. Other DNA variants within this sample encode the same CDR3. This chain links TRBV12-3 or TRBV12-4 with TRBJ1-1; D ambiguous. V lost 2 bases and J lost 5, with 6 bases in between. CDR3 length: 12 amino acids. CDR3: CASSLRGTEAFF. Written as DNA, the CDR3 is TGTGCCAGCAGTTTACGCGGAACTGAAGCTTTCTTT.

The chain has TRBV10-3 and TRBJ2-7, with 9 positions matching TRBD1. The CDR3 consists of 14 residues. Trimming took 9 bases from V and 1 from J; bases not matched to a gene: 7. From germline, CDR1 is ENHRY and CDR2 SYGVKD. The CDR3 spells CAMATGTGSYEQYF. The CDR3 coding sequence is TGTGCCATGGCAACCGGGACAGGGTCCTACGAGCAGTACTTC.

CDR3 sequence (DNA): TGCAGCGTTGAAATGGGACTCTATGGCTACACCTTC. Protein: CSVEMGLYGYTF. The chain joins TRBV29-1 to TRBJ1-2, with D possibly matching TRBD1 (5 bases). The CDR3 sequence is 12 residues long. Germline CDR1 and CDR2: SQVTM and ANQGSEA. The V end lost 2 bases, the J end lost 4 bases, and 8 bases lay between the germline ends.